Listed below are T cell receptor beta chains from one sample, sequenced in a study of patients and donors after allogeneic stem cell transplantation. TCRdb recomputed calls from the RT-PCR reads with MiXCR, one row per CDR3 protein. In the table there are about a million distinct CDR3 sequences, under 20% of which are singletons. Source material: blood, either unsorted or a sorted T cell fraction (not recorded which). The receptors were gathered from a human donor who was either an allogeneic HSCT recipient or a stem cell or donor lymphocyte infusion donor (not recorded which). It is not recorded whose cells these are; they may come from a transplant donor. The CDR3 runs from the conserved cysteine through the conserved F or W. Each record gives: clone size, D gene, V gene, J gene, CDR3 DNA, CDR3 protein. D genes are given only for firm matches. Not every row has a clone size; where given, it reads once, few, many or a size class.

many	NA	TRBV4-2	TRBJ2-5	TGTGCCAGCAGCCAAGGTACAGGCAACTACCAAGAGACCCAGTACTTC	CASSQGTGNYQETQYF
NA	TRBD1	TRBV24-1	TRBJ2-7	TGTGCCACCGTAGACAGGGGGTTATACGAGCAGTACTTC	CATVDRGLYEQYF
NA	NA	TRBV20-1	TRBJ2-7	TGCAGTGCTAGGTCAGGGAGACTAGACTACGAGCAGTACTTC	CSARSGRLDYEQYF
few	NA	TRBV6-2/TRBV6-3	TRBJ1-2	TGTGCCAGCAGTCCACAGGGCTTGGGCTACACCTTC	CASSPQGLGYTF
NA	NA	TRBV24-1	TRBJ2-7	TGTGCCACCCGCAGTGGATCGACCTACGAGCAGTACTTC	CATRSGSTYEQYF
NA	NA	TRBV27	TRBJ2-1	TGTGCCAGCAGCCTCCTCTTACCGACCGGGGCGAGCAATGAGCAGTTCTTC	CASSLLLPTGASNEQFF
NA	TRBD2	TRBV4-3	TRBJ2-3	TGCGCCAGCAGCCAAGGCAGACTAGCCAAAAGCACAGATACGCAGTATTTT	CASSQGRLAKSTDTQYF
few	NA	TRBV20-1	TRBJ1-3	TGCAGTGCCCCCACAAGACGTGGAAACACCATATATTTT	CSAPTRRGNTIYF
NA	NA	TRBV7-3	TRBJ1-1	TGTGCCAGCAGCCCAAAGGCGACAGGCGAAGCTTTCTTT	CASSPKATGEAFF
few	NA	TRBV4-1	TRBJ2-3	TGCGCCAGCAGCCAAGATGCCCTAGCGTCCCGCACAGATACGCAGTATTTT	CASSQDALASRTDTQYF
NA	NA	TRBV25-1	TRBJ2-5	TGTGCCAGCAAGTGGAGTGGGGCCCAGTACTTC	CASKWSGAQYF
NA	NA	TRBV4-2	TRBJ1-1	TGTGCCAGCAGCCAGGGGGGGGAGAGTAGGCCCTACACTGAAGCTTTCTTT	CASSQGGESRPYTEAFF
NA	NA	TRBV6-2/TRBV6-3	TRBJ1-4	TGTGCCAGCAGCCCCGCAGGTCGGTTGAATGAAAAACTGTTTTTT	CASSPAGRLNEKLFF
NA	NA	TRBV6-1	TRBJ1-3	TGTGCCAGCAGTGAAACAGTCGGAAACACCATATATTTT	CASSETVGNTIYF